This T cell receptor beta chain was recorded in a study of control samples from healthy donors and cancer patients. CDR1 is MNHEY, CDR2 SMNVEV, per germline (reference sequence). This CDR3 contains 16 residues. Of note for this clone: Germline is not matched at one junction end, which may reflect a read error.

TCRdb's table, derived via immunoSEQ multiplex PCR, lists solely in-frame clones and lacks some. This table holds 190,000 or so clones, 85% to 95% found once. The chain couples TRBV27 to TRBJ2-1; either TRBD1 or TRBD2 may fit D (5 bases each). This receptor was taken from a man between 18 and 29 years old in good health. Sequencing input: blood. CDR3 loop: CASSLSAGTSPNQQFF. CDR3 sequence (DNA): TGTGCCAGCAGTTTATCCGCCGGGACCAGCCCCAATCAGCAGTTCTTC.